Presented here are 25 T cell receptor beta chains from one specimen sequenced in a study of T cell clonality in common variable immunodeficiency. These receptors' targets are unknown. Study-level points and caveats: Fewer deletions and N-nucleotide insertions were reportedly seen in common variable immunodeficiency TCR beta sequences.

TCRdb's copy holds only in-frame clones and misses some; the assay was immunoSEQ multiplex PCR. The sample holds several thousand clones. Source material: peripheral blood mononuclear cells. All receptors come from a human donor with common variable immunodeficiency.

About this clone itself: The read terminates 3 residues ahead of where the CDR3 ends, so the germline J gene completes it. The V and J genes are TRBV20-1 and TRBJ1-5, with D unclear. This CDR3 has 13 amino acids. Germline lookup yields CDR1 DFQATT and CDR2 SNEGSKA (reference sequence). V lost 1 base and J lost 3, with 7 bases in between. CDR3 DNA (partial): TGCAGTGCTAGAGCCGGGTTCAATCAGCCC. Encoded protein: CSARAGFNQP. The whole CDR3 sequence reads CSARAGFNQPQHF.

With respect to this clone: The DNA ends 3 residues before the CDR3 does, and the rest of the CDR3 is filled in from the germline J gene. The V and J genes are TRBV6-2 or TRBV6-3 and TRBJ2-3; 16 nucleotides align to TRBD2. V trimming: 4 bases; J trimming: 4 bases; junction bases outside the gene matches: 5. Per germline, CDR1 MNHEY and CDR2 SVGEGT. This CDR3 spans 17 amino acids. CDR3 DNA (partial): TGTGCCAGCAGTTCGGGACTAGCGGGAGGGAGAGCAGATACG. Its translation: CASSSGLAGGRADT. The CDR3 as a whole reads CASSSGLAGGRADTQYF.

The CDR3 loop is CASSLQNTEAFF. CDR3 DNA, as far as it was read: TGTGCCAGCAGCTTACAGAACACTGAA. The chain carries TRBV7-9 and TRBJ1-1, with D unresolved. Read coverage stops 3 residues before the CDR3 terminus; the germline J gene supplies the remainder. The V end lost 2 bases, the J end lost 1 base, and 2 bases lay between the germline ends. The germline CDR1 and CDR2 sequences are SEHNR and FQNEAQ (reference sequence). The CDR3 runs 12 residues.

CDR3: CARGTGATNSPLHF. The CDR3 bases that were read are TGTGCCAGAGGAACAGGGGCGACTAATTCACCC. This rearrangement joins TRBV30 to TRBJ1-6; 7 bases are shared with TRBD1. The read stops 3 residues short of the end of the CDR3; the missing end is completed from the germline J gene. J gave up 6 bases and V 8 bases, and 10 bases lay outside the gene matches. The CDR3 is made up of 14 amino acids. The germline CDR1 and CDR2 sequences are GTSNPN and SVGIG (reference sequence).

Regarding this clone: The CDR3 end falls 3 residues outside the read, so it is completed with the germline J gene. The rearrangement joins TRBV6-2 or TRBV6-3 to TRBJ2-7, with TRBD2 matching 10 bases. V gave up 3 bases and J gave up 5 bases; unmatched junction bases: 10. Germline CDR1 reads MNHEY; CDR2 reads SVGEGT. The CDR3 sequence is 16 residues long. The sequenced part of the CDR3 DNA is TGTGCCAGCAGTTATTTAGACCCTAGCGGGAGTAACGAG. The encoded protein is CASSYLDPSGSNE. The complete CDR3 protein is CASSYLDPSGSNEQYF.

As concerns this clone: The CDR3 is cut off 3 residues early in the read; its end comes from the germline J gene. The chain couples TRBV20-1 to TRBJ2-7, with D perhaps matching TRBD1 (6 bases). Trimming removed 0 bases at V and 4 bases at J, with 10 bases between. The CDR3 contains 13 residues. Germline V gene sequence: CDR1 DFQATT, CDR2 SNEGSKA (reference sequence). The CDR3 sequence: CSARDGGRYEQYF. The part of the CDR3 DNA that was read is TGCAGTGCTAGAGATGGGGGCCGATACGAG.

The CDR3 bases that were read are TGTGCCAGCAGCTTAGGACAGGGCGGCACAGATACG. Translated: CASSLGQGGTDT. The full CDR3 protein reads CASSLGQGGTDTQYF. The chain is built from TRBV7-3 and TRBJ2-3, with 8 bases identical to TRBD1. The read comes to an end 3 residues before the CDR3 does, leaving the germline J gene to fill in the end. The CDR3 sequence is 15 residues long. J was trimmed by 1 base and V by 2 bases; bases with no gene match: 2. CDR1 is SGHTA, CDR2 FQGTGA, per germline.

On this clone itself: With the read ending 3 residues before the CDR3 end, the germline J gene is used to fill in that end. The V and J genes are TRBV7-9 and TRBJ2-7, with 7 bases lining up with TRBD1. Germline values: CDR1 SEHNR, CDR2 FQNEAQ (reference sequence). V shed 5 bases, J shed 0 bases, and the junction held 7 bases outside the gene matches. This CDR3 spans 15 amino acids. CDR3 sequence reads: CASSPQGPYSYEQYF. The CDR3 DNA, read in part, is TGTGCCAGCAGCCCACAGGGGCCGTACTCCTACGAG.

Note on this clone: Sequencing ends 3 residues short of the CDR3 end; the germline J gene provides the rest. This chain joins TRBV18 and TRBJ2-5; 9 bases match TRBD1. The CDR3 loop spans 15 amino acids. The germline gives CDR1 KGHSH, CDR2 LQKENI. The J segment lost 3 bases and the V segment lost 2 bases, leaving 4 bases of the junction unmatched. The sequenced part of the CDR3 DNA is TGTGCCAGCTCACCATACCGGACAGGGGAAGAGACC. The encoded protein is CASSPYRTGEET. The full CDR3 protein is CASSPYRTGEETQYF.

The sequenced part of the CDR3 DNA is TGTGCCAGCTCACCACCGGCGTCGGACAGGGCGTACACAGATACG. Amino acids: CASSPPASDRAYTDT. The full CDR3 protein reads CASSPPASDRAYTDTQYF. The chain links TRBV18 to TRBJ2-3; 8 nucleotides align to TRBD1. The observed sequence ends 3 residues before the CDR3 terminus, with the missing tail filled in from the germline J gene. The V gene's germline CDR1 is KGHSH and CDR2 LQKENI. The CDR3 extends over 18 amino acids. The junction had 10 bases not matched to a gene; V was cut back by 0 bases and J by 2 bases.

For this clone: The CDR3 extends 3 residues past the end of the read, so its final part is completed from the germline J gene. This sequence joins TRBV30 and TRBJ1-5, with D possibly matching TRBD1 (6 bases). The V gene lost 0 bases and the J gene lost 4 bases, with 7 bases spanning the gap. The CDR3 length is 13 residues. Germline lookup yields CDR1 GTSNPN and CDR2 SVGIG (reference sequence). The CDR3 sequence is CAWSVGGNQPQHF. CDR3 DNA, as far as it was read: TGTGCCTGGAGTGTAGGGGGTAATCAGCCC. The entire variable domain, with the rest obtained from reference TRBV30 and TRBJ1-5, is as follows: SQTIHQWPATLVQPVGSPLSLECTVEGTSNPNLYWYRQAAGRGLQLLFYSVGIGQISSEVPQNLSASRPQDRQFILSSKKLLLSDSGFYLCAWSVGGNQPQHFGDGTRLSIL.

The CDR3 bases that were read are TGTGCCAGCAGCCCCGGACAGAGAAGAACCTACGAG. This translates into CASSPGQRRTYE. The CDR3 in its entirety is CASSPGQRRTYEQYF. The chain couples TRBV11-2 to TRBJ2-7; D might be TRBD1 (6 bases). The read halts 3 residues ahead of the CDR3 end, with the missing end drawn from the germline J gene. CDR3 length: 15 amino acids. V lost 5 bases to trimming and J lost 2 bases, with 16 bases between them. Germline values: CDR1 SGHAT, CDR2 FQNNGV.

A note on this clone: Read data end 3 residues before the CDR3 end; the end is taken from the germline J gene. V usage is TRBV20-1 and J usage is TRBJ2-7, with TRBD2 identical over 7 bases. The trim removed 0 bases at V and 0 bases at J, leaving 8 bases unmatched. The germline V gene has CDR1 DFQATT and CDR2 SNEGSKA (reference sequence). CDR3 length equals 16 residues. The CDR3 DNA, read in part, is TGCAGTGCTAGAGATAGAACGGGGGACTACTCCTACGAG. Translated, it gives CSARDRTGDYSYE. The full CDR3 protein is CSARDRTGDYSYEQYF.

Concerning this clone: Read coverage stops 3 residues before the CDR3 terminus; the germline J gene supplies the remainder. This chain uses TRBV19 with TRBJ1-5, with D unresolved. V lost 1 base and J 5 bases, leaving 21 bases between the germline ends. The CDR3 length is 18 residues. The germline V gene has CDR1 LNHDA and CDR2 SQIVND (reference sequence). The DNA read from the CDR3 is TGTGCCAGTAGTATAGCTTGGGCGCGTCGGGGTGCGGATCAGCCC. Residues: CASSIAWARRGADQP. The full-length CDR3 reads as CASSIAWARRGADQPQHF.

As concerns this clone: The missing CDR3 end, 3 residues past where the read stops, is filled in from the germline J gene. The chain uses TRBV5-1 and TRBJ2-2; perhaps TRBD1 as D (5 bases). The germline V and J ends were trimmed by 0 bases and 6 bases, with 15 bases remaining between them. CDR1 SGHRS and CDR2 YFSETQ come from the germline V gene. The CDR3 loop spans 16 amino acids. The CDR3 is CASSLADIAVAGELFF. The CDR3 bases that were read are TGCGCCAGCAGCTTGGCGGACATCGCGGTGGCCGGGGAG.

CDR3 DNA (partial): TGTGCCAGTAGTCCGATGGGACTAATAGGAGAGACC. Its protein product is CASSPMGLIGET. The complete CDR3 reads CASSPMGLIGETQYF. The V call is TRBV19, the J call TRBJ2-5, with 7 positions matching TRBD2. The read ends 3 residues before the CDR3 terminus; that terminus is restored from the germline J gene. Trimming removed 5 bases from V and 4 bases from J; junction bases left unmatched: 10. The V gene's germline CDR1 is LNHDA and CDR2 SQIVND (reference sequence). The CDR3 is made up of 15 amino acids.

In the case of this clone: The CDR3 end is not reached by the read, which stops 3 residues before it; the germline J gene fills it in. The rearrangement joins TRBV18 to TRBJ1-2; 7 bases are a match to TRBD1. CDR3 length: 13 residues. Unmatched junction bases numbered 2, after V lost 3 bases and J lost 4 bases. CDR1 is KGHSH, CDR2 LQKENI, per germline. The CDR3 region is CASSPRDSYGYTF. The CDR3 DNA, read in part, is TGTGCCAGCTCACCTAGGGACAGCTATGGC.

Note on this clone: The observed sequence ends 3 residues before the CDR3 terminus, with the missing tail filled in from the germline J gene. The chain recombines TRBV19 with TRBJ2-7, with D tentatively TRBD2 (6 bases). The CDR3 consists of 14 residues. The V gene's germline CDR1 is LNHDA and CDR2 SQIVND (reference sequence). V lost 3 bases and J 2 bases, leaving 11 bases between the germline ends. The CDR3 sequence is CASSILSGPYEQYF. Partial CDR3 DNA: TGTGCCAGTAGTATCCTTAGCGGACCCTACGAG. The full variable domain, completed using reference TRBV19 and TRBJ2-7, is DGGITQSPKYLFRKEGQNVTLSCEQNLNHDAMYWYRQDPGQGLRLIYYSQIVNDFQKGDIAEGYSVSREKKESFPLTVTSAQKNPTAFYLCASSILSGPYEQYFGPGTRLTVT.

CDR3: CASSESQGVGEQFF. The sequenced CDR3 bases are TGTGCCAGCAGTGAAAGTCAAGGTGTTGGTGAG. The rearrangement links TRBV2 to TRBJ2-1; D is ambiguous. The sequenced fragment ends 3 residues before the CDR3 boundary, so the rest is inferred from the germline J gene. The CDR3 totals 14 residues. Trimming left V 2 bases short and J 9 bases short, with 14 bases between. CDR1 and CDR2 from the germline V gene are SNHLY and FYNNEI.

The CDR3 loop reads CASSISGHGNSGNTIYF. The sequenced CDR3 bases are TGTGCCAGTAGTATCTCTGGACACGGCAACTCTGGAAACACC. The chain carries TRBV19 and TRBJ1-3, with a weak D call TRBD1 (5 bases). The read ends 3 residues early relative to the CDR3; the germline J gene fills the gap. The germline gives CDR1 LNHDA, CDR2 SQIVND (reference sequence). Trimming removed 3 bases at V and 0 bases at J, with 15 bases between. This CDR3 contains 17 residues.

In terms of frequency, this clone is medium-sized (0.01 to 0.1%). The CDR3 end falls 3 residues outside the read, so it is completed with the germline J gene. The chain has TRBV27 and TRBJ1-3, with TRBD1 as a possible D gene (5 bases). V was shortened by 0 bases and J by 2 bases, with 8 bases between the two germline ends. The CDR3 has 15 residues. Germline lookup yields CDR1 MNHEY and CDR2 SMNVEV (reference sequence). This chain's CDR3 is CASSLSQGPGNTIYF. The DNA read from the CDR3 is TGTGCCAGCAGTTTATCGCAGGGTCCTGGAAACACC.

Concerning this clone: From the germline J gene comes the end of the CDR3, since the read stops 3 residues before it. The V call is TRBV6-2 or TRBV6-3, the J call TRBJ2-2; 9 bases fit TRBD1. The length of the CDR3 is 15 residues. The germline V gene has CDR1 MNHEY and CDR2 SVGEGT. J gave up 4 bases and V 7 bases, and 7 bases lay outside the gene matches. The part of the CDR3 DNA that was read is TGTGCCAGCACCCGGGACAGGGCGGGCACCGGGGAG. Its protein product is CASTRDRAGTGE. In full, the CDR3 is CASTRDRAGTGELFF.

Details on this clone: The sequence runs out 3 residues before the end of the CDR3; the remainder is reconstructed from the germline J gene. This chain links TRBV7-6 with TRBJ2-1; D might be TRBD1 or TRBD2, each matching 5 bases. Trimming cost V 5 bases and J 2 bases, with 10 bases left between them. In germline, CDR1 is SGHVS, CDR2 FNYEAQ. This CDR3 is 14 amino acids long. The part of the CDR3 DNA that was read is TGTGCCAGCAGCGAGGGGTCCCCCTACAATGAG. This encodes CASSEGSPYNE. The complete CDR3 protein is CASSEGSPYNEQFF.

The CDR3 is CASSAGQGWTWELFF. The DNA read from the CDR3 is TGTGCCAGCAGCGCGGGACAGGGCTGGACCTGGGAG. V usage is TRBV7-2 and J usage is TRBJ2-2, with 9 positions matching TRBD1. The CDR3 end lies 3 residues beyond the end of the read and is filled in from the germline J gene. The germline V gene has CDR1 SGHTA and CDR2 FQGNSA. CDR3 length: 15 amino acids. The V gene end was trimmed by 5 bases and the J gene end by 9 bases; junction bases not matched to a gene: 10.

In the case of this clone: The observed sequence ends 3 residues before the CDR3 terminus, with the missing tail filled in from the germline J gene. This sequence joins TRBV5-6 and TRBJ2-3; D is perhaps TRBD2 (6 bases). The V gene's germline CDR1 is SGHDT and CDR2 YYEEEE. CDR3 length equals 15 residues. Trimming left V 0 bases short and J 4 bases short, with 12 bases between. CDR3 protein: CASSLGGAQPDTQYF. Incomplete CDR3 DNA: TGTGCCAGCAGCTTGGGCGGGGCGCAGCCAGATACG.